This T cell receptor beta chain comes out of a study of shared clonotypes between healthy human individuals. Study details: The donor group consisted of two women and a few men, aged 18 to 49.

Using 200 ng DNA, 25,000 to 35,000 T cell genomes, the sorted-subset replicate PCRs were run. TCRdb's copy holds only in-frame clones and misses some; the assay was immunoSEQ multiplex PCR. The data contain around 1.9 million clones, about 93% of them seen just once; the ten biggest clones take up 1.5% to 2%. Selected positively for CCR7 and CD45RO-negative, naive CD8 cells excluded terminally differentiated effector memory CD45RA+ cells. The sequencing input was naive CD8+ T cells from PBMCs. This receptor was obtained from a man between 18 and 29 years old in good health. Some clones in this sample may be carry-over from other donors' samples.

The CDR3 loop reads CASSDVVNQPQHF. CDR3 DNA: TGTGCCAGCAGTGACGTTGTCAATCAGCCCCAGCATTTT. This chain connects TRBV6-1 to TRBJ1-5; D not certain. There are 13 residues in the CDR3. Germline assignment: CDR1 MNHNS and CDR2 SASEGT. The germline V and J ends were trimmed by 3 bases and 3 bases, with 6 bases remaining between them.